This T cell receptor (beta chain) was observed in a study of T cells after yellow fever vaccination. Broader study findings: Abundant clonotypes from the bulk population could contaminate FACS-sorted repertoires.

Conversion of TCR transcripts into cDNA relied on 5'RACE template switching, which added a universal primer site and UMIs. Each CDR3 protein is one row after TCRdb ran MiXCR on the 5' RACE reads. The sample carries 100,000 to 150,000 distinct CDR3 sequences, almost 9% recorded once. This CDR3 spans 13 amino acids. V was pared by 7 bases and J by 1 base, with 9 bases between. CDR1 is SGDLS and CDR2 is YYNGEE in the germline V gene. A note on this clonotype: The antigen is undetermined.

This chain uses TRBV9 with TRBJ1-5; possibly TRBD1 for D (5 bases). Material: CD8+ T cells sorted from PBMCs, obtained on the day of the yellow fever booster vaccination. The TCR sequence derives from a man aged 18 to 29 who received the YFV17D yellow fever vaccine. The CDR3 region has the DNA TGTGCCAGCGGGGACGGAAGCAATCAGCCCCAGCATTTT. Translation: CASGDGSNQPQHF.